This T cell receptor beta chain was sequenced during a study of blood T cell repertoires in COVID-19. On the study more broadly: The United States, Italy and Spain provided the acute and convalescent COVID-19 samples. Sample material is recorded as cDNA or gDNA derived from T cells, B-cell-depleted T cells, or PBMCs.

The germline V gene encodes CDR1 SGHNT and CDR2 YYREEE (reference sequence). With V trimmed by 0 bases and J by 6 bases, 11 bases remained unmatched. The CDR3 covers 16 residues. Assay: immunoSEQ multiplex PCR; the TCRdb copy retains only in-frame clones and omits some. The table includes about 220,000 clones, around 86% detected once. This clone was seen only a few times. The sequence was collected from a man aged 25-40 years who had recovered from COVID-19. The genes are TRBV5-4 and TRBJ2-7; 8 bases fit TRBD1. The sequencing input was peripheral blood. Here the CDR3 reads CASSLAGGQGTREQYF. For the CDR3, the DNA is TGTGCCAGCAGCTTGGCCGGAGGACAGGGTACGCGCGAGCAGTACTTC. The whole variable domain, remainder taken from reference TRBV5-4 and TRBJ2-7, is ETGVTQSPTHLIKTRGQQVTLRCSSQSGHNTVSWYQQALGQGPQFIFQYYREEENGRGNFPPRFSGLQFPNYSSELNVNALELDDSALYLCASSLAGGQGTREQYFGPGTRLTVT.